This TCR beta chain emerged from a study of graft-versus-host responses after intestinal transplantation. Turning to the study itself: Following induction with anti-thymocyte globulin, all recipients were given tacrolimus and steroids for about 3 years.

V was trimmed by 0 bases and J by 4 bases, leaving 7 bases between them. The CDR3 is 13 residues long. In germline, CDR1 is LNHDA, CDR2 SQIVND (reference sequence). The repertoire was sequenced with immunoSEQ multiplex PCR; TCRdb's copy has only in-frame clones and lacks some. Among about 130,000 clones listed, more than 80% were seen once. Points on this clone: The antigen remains undetermined.

Study results and caveats: Researchers found peak circulating GvH clone levels linked to early post-transplant HvG declines. Individuals who had graft-donor T cell macrochimerism had allografts that showed high graft-versus-host to host-versus-graft clonal ratios. GvH clones turned up in recipient marrow; some had shown up first in ileum or blood.

The sample in question was unstimulated CD4+ T cells sorted from spleen or lymph node cells, obtained before intestinal transplant. The gene calls are TRBV19 and TRBJ2-7, with unresolved D. This sequence originates from a human donor who received an intestinal transplant. CDR3 coding DNA: TGTGCCAGTAGTATAGACAACGGTTACGAGCAGTACTTC. This gives the protein CASSIDNGYEQYF.